Below, 29 T cell receptor beta chains from the same sample are listed, as sequenced in a study of blood T cell repertoires in COVID-19 (TCRdb year 2020). The library was generated by the immunoSEQ multiplex PCR assay. As stored in TCRdb, this immuneACCESS dataset retains in-frame rearrangements with V and J assigned. A fraction of the clones does not appear; measured against another copy, unresolved V genes explain less than half of the discrepancy, and the remainder lacks a known reason. This sample has about 130,000 clones in its table, and roughly 69% of those were observed once. Jointly, the top ten make up around 2% of the sample. The sequenced sample was peripheral blood. These receptors originate from a woman aged 70-85 years with acute or convalescent COVID-19.

The rearrangement uses TRBV5-6 and TRBJ2-7; D unresolved. Deletions cut 1 base from V and 4 bases from J, with 6 bases between. From germline, CDR1 is SGHDT and CDR2 YYEEEE. The CDR3 contains 12 residues. Here the CDR3 reads CASSLSLYEQYF. The DNA for the CDR3 is TGTGCCAGCAGCTTGTCGCTATACGAGCAGTACTTC.

The CDR3 DNA reads TGTGCCAGCAGCCTCCCCGGGGGCGAGCAGTACTTC. It translates to CASSLPGGEQYF. The rearrangement joins TRBV3-1 (or the pseudogene TRBV3-2) to TRBJ2-7, with D maybe TRBD2 (6 bases). This CDR3 has 12 amino acids. V was clipped by 4 bases and J by 6 bases, with 10 bases between them. Germline assignment: CDR1 LGHDT and CDR2 YNNKEL (reference sequence).

CDR3 in DNA: TGTGCCAGCAGTGGAGGTAGCGGGGGAACAGATACGCAGTATTTT. This sequence encodes CASSGGSGGTDTQYF. J is TRBJ2-3 and V is TRBV2; 9 bases map to TRBD2. Germline V CDR1 and CDR2: SNHLY, FYNNEI. The J segment lost 3 bases and the V segment lost 4 bases, leaving 5 bases of the junction unmatched. This CDR3 is built from 15 residues.

The chain uses TRBV11-2 and TRBJ1-1; the D is unclear. V was cut by 0 bases and J by 3 bases, with 5 bases left in between. Germline-derived CDR1 and CDR2 are SGHAT and FQNNGV. This CDR3 spans 13 amino acids. CDR3 coding DNA: TGTGCCAGCAGCTTAGATCCTTACACTGAAGCTTTCTTT. It is translated as CASSLDPYTEAFF. The whole variable domain, filled in from reference TRBV11-2 and TRBJ1-1, reads EAGVAQSPRYKIIEKRQSVAFWCNPISGHATLYWYQQILGQGPKLLIQFQNNGVVDDSQLPKDRFSAERLKGVDSTLKIQPAKLEDSAVYLCASSLDPYTEAFFGQGTRLTVV.

The chain is built from TRBV2 and TRBJ1-4, with D maybe TRBD1 (5 bases). The V end lost 5 bases, the J end lost 7 bases, and 20 bases lay between the germline ends. Germline values: CDR1 SNHLY, CDR2 FYNNEI. The CDR3 has 16 amino acids. The CDR3 reads CASSRRGPEKGEKLFF. The DNA for the CDR3 is TGTGCCAGCAGTCGGAGGGGCCCGGAGAAGGGTGAAAAACTGTTTTTT.

This chain joins TRBV6-1 and TRBJ2-7; TRBD1 is a possible D gene (6 bases). Germline CDR1 reads MNHNS; CDR2 reads SASEGT. V was pared by 3 bases and J by 5 bases, with 11 bases between. The CDR3 runs 13 residues. The CDR3 sequence is CASSDIRGNEQYF. CDR3 in DNA: TGTGCCAGCAGTGACATAAGGGGGAACGAGCAGTACTTC.

This clone was observed once. V is TRBV28 and J is TRBJ2-5; D is possibly TRBD1 (5 bases). V was trimmed by 8 bases and J by 3 bases, leaving 7 bases between them. CDR1 and CDR2 (germline): MDHEN, SYDVKM. This CDR3 comprises 11 residues. For the CDR3, the DNA is TGTGCCAGCCTCAGGGAAGAGACCCAGTACTTC. It yields the protein CASLREETQYF. The full variable domain, with the rest looked up from reference TRBV28 and TRBJ2-5, is DVKVTQSSRYLVKRTGEKVFLECVQDMDHENMFWYRQDPGLGLRLIYFSYDVKMKEKGDIPEGYSVSREKKERFSLILESASTNQTSMYLCASLREETQYFGPGTRLLVL.

This clone was detected only a few times. This chain uses TRBV6-1 with TRBJ1-2; no clear D. The CDR3 sequence is 14 residues long. Trimming took 2 bases from V and 2 from J, leaving 9 bases between them. Germline CDR1 MNHNS, CDR2 SASEGT. The CDR3 coding sequence is TGTGCCAGCAGTGAAATGGCGGCGAACTATGGCTACACCTTC. Its protein is CASSEMAANYGYTF.

The rearrangement links TRBV6-2 or TRBV6-3 to TRBJ2-1; 12 nucleotides align to TRBD2. This CDR3 region has 16 residues. Germline V gene data show CDR1 as MNHEY and CDR2 as SVGEGT. J gave up 5 bases and V 2 bases, and 4 bases lay outside the gene matches. In DNA, the CDR3 is TGTGCCAGCAGTTACCATGCTAGCGGGAGGGACAATGAGCAGTTCTTC. It specifies CASSYHASGRDNEQFF.

J is TRBJ2-1 and V is TRBV15; D uncertain. The germline V gene has CDR1 LNHNV and CDR2 YYDKDF (reference sequence). V was clipped by 3 bases and J by 8 bases, with 20 bases between them. CDR3 length equals 16 residues. The CDR3 region is CATSSPVLSSFDEQFF. Written as DNA, the CDR3 is TGTGCCACCAGCAGCCCGGTCCTATCGAGCTTCGATGAGCAGTTCTTC. Looking up the rest from reference TRBV15 and TRBJ2-1 gives the full variable domain: DAMVIQNPRYQVTQFGKPVTLSCSQTLNHNVMYWYQQKSSQAPKLLFHYYDKDFNNEADTPDNFQSRRPNTSFCFLDIRSPGLGDTAMYLCATSSPVLSSFDEQFFGPGTRLTVL.

This clone was seen more than once but under ten times. This chain connects TRBV9 to TRBJ1-1; no clear D. CDR1 SGDLS and CDR2 YYNGEE come from the germline V gene. The CDR3 sequence is 14 residues long. V was cut by 4 bases and J by 0 bases, with 10 bases left in between. The CDR3 region has the DNA TGTGCCAGCAGCCCCGGGATGGTGAACACTGAAGCTTTCTTT. It is translated as CASSPGMVNTEAFF.

The CDR3 loop is CASSSPRYYNEQFF. Here the CDR3 DNA reads TGTGCCAGCAGTTCCCCTCGTTACTACAATGAGCAGTTCTTC. The rearrangement links TRBV6-5 to TRBJ2-1; unclear D gene. V was clipped by 4 bases and J by 3 bases, with 10 bases between them. CDR1 and CDR2 (germline): MNHEY, SVGAGI. The CDR3 is made up of 14 amino acids.

This clone was seen a few times. The chain combines TRBV5-5 with TRBJ1-2; 8 nucleotides agree with TRBD1. The junction had 11 bases not matched to a gene; V was cut back by 2 bases and J by 5 bases. The V gene's germline CDR1 is SGHKS and CDR2 YYEKEE (reference sequence). The CDR3 length is 16 residues. The CDR3 protein is CASSFGAGGVGYGYTF. CDR3 in DNA: TGTGCCAGCAGCTTCGGGGCAGGGGGCGTAGGTTATGGCTACACCTTC.

The J gene is TRBJ2-2, the V gene TRBV6-2 or TRBV6-3; a possible D gene is TRBD1 (6 bases). Germline-derived CDR1 and CDR2 are MNHEY and SVGEGT. V was cut by 6 bases and J by 3 bases, with 14 bases left in between. CDR3 length: 15 residues. The DNA for the CDR3 is TGTGCCAGCAGCTCAAGGGGACACCACACCGGGGAGCTGTTTTTT. Amino acids: CASSSRGHHTGELFF.

This chain joins TRBV9 and TRBJ1-1, with no clear D. The CDR3 is 13 amino acids. V lost 2 bases and J lost 1, with 6 bases in between. Germline assignment: CDR1 SGDLS and CDR2 YYNGEE. The CDR3 region has the DNA TGTGCCAGCAGCGTTCAGGAGAACACTGAAGCTTTCTTT. It specifies CASSVQENTEAFF. The entire variable domain, with the rest obtained from reference TRBV9 and TRBJ1-1, is as follows: DSGVTQTPKHLITATGQRVTLRCSPRSGDLSVYWYQQSLDQGLQFLIQYYNGEERAKGNILERFSAQQFPDLHSELNLSSLELGDSALYFCASSVQENTEAFFGQGTRLTVV.

This sequence joins TRBV11-2 and TRBJ1-1; the D gene is possibly TRBD1 (5 bases). Germline values: CDR1 SGHAT, CDR2 FQNNGV. Trimming removed 1 base at V and 5 bases at J, with 8 bases between. This CDR3 is 13 amino acids long. The CDR3 bases are TGTGCCAGCAGCTTAGCAGGGATGACTGAAGCTTTCTTT. This encodes CASSLAGMTEAFF. The whole variable domain, filled in from reference TRBV11-2 and TRBJ1-1, reads EAGVAQSPRYKIIEKRQSVAFWCNPISGHATLYWYQQILGQGPKLLIQFQNNGVVDDSQLPKDRFSAERLKGVDSTLKIQPAKLEDSAVYLCASSLAGMTEAFFGQGTRLTVV.

The chain joins TRBV9 to TRBJ1-2; 9 bases line up with TRBD1. V gave up 0 bases and J gave up 8 bases; unmatched junction bases: 8. Germline CDR1 is SGDLS and CDR2 is YYNGEE. This CDR3 is 15 amino acids long. The CDR3 DNA sequence: TGTGCCAGCAGCGTAGGGGACAGGGTATCGAGGGGCTACACCTTC. It encodes CASSVGDRVSRGYTF. Full variable domain (outside the CDR3, taken from reference TRBV9 and TRBJ1-2): DSGVTQTPKHLITATGQRVTLRCSPRSGDLSVYWYQQSLDQGLQFLIQYYNGEERAKGNILERFSAQQFPDLHSELNLSSLELGDSALYFCASSVGDRVSRGYTFGSGTRLTVV.

The rearrangement uses TRBV2 and TRBJ1-2; 12 nucleotides align to TRBD1. J gave up 8 bases and V 6 bases, and 13 bases lay outside the gene matches. There are 16 residues in the CDR3. The germline gives CDR1 SNHLY, CDR2 FYNNEI. CDR3 protein: CASRLHGDRGLGGYTF. DNA of the CDR3: TGTGCCAGCAGGCTCCATGGGGACAGGGGGCTGGGGGGCTACACCTTC.

The chain links TRBV6-2 or TRBV6-3 to TRBJ2-5, with TRBD2 identical over 14 bases. V lost 6 bases to trimming and J lost 4 bases; unmatched junction nucleotides: 4. Germline CDR1 and CDR2: MNHEY and SVGEGT. This CDR3 is 15 amino acids long. The CDR3 DNA reads TGTGCCAGCAGCAAGACTAGCGGGGGGGCAGAGACCCAGTACTTC. This sequence encodes CASSKTSGGAETQYF.

This chain joins TRBV27 and TRBJ2-5, with D perhaps TRBD2 (5 bases). CDR3 length: 17 residues. CDR1 and CDR2 (germline): MNHEY, SMNVEV (reference sequence). V was trimmed by 5 bases and J by 0 bases, leaving 19 bases between them. The CDR3: CASSPLRWGAYQETQYF. CDR3 nucleotide sequence: TGTGCCAGCAGTCCCCTCCGCTGGGGAGCGTACCAAGAGACCCAGTACTTC.

This chain joins TRBV6-2 or TRBV6-3 and TRBJ2-3, with 14 positions matching TRBD2. Per germline, CDR1 MNHEY and CDR2 SVGEGT. The CDR3 is made up of 20 amino acids. The ends lost 0 bases at V and 3 bases at J; junction bases unmatched: 11. The CDR3 region has the DNA TGTGCCAGCAGTTACTCGGGGACTAGCGGGAGTTCGGTGGATACAGATACGCAGTATTTT. It codes for CASSYSGTSGSSVDTDTQYF.

The rearrangement uses TRBV7-9 and TRBJ1-2, with 8 bases aligning to TRBD1. The germline CDR1 and CDR2 sequences are SEHNR and FQNEAQ (reference sequence). J gave up 4 bases and V 3 bases, and 4 bases lay outside the gene matches. The length of the CDR3 is 14 residues. CDR3 coding DNA: TGTGCCAGCAGCTTCCAGGGGGCTGGCTATGGCTACACCTTC. Amino acids: CASSFQGAGYGYTF.

This clone has just a few counts. The chain employs TRBV14 and TRBJ1-6, with TRBD1 matching 9 bases. V lost 6 bases to trimming and J lost 7 bases; unmatched junction nucleotides: 4. This CDR3 has 14 amino acids. Per germline, CDR1 SGHDN and CDR2 FVKESK. The CDR3 region has the DNA TGTGCCAGCAGGGGACAGGGTAGAAATTCACCCCTCCACTTT. Translating it yields CASRGQGRNSPLHF. Using reference TRBV14 and TRBJ1-6 for the parts outside the CDR3, the full variable domain is EAGVTQFPSHSVIEKGQTVTLRCDPISGHDNLYWYRRVMGKEIKFLLHFVKESKQDESGMPNNRFLAERTGGTYSTLKVQPAELEDSGVYFCASRGQGRNSPLHFGNGTRLTVT.

This clone was detected a few times. This sequence joins TRBV19 and TRBJ2-1; a possible D gene is TRBD2 (6 bases). Germline values: CDR1 LNHDA, CDR2 SQIVND (reference sequence). Trimming left V 0 bases short and J 6 bases short, with 9 bases between. The CDR3 spans 14 residues. CDR3 residues: CASSIDPGGNEQFF. The DNA of the CDR3 is TGTGCCAGTAGTATAGATCCCGGGGGCAATGAGCAGTTCTTC.

The V gene is TRBV3-1 (or the pseudogene TRBV3-2), the J gene TRBJ2-6, with 7 bases lining up with TRBD2. CDR3 length: 14 amino acids. CDR1 is LGHDT, CDR2 YNNKEL, per germline (reference sequence). The ends lost 0 bases at V and 8 bases at J; junction bases unmatched: 1. CDR3 DNA sequence: TGTGCCAGCAGCCAAGAGGGAGGGCCCAACGTCCTGACTTTC. Translated, it gives CASSQEGGPNVLTF.

This sequence joins TRBV19 and TRBJ2-2; no reliable D call. The germline V gene encodes CDR1 LNHDA and CDR2 SQIVND (reference sequence). Trimming removed 5 bases from V and 3 bases from J, with 10 bases in between. This CDR3 contains 14 residues. The chain's CDR3 is CASSSRLDTGELFF. For the CDR3, the DNA is TGTGCCAGTAGTTCACGACTTGACACCGGGGAGCTGTTTTTT.

This chain uses TRBV18 with TRBJ1-5, with 7 bases lining up with TRBD1. Germline values: CDR1 KGHSH, CDR2 LQKENI. This CDR3 has 15 residues. J was trimmed by 7 bases and V by 8 bases; bases with no gene match: 14. The CDR3 DNA sequence: TGTGCCAGCGGCGCGGCTGACAGGGACAAGCAGCCCCAGCATTTT. The encoded protein is CASGAADRDKQPQHF.

CDR3 DNA: TGTGCCACCAGCAGAGGGTCTGGGGCGACTAATGAAAAACTGTTTTTT. Amino acids: CATSRGSGATNEKLFF. The chain couples TRBV15 to TRBJ1-4, with a weak D call TRBD1 (5 bases). The germline V and J ends were trimmed by 1 base and 2 bases, with 11 bases remaining between them. This CDR3 spans 16 amino acids. Per the germline V gene, CDR1 is LNHNV and CDR2 is YYDKDF (reference sequence).

V and J are TRBV4-1 and TRBJ1-1, with TRBD1 as a possible D gene (6 bases). The CDR3 runs 16 residues. The V gene's germline CDR1 is MGHRA and CDR2 YSYEKL. Trimming pared 7 bases from V and 0 bases from J, leaving 18 bases between. The CDR3 sequence: CASTGAHRIMNTEAFF. CDR3 coding DNA: TGCGCCAGCACAGGGGCCCATCGCATCATGAACACTGAAGCTTTCTTT.